The source of this TCR beta chain is a study of blood T cell repertoires in COVID-19. Looking at the study overall: The United States, Italy and Spain were the sources of the acute and convalescent COVID-19 samples.

Trimming took off 2 bases at V and 3 bases at J, with 8 bases between the two ends. The CDR3 covers 14 residues. Germline values: CDR1 MNHEY, CDR2 SVGEGT. Per the study methods: Quantification of nucleated cells was approximated via reference gene primer amplification. Produced via immunoSEQ multiplex PCR; TCRdb's table is partial and in-frame only. From that table come the V and J calls and clone size; the DNA was used to work out D and trimming. The table includes about 300,000 clones, approximately 85% detected once. The clonotype was recovered from a woman in her forties or fifties with acute or convalescent COVID-19. The source material was peripheral blood. The chain uses TRBV6-2 or TRBV6-3 and TRBJ1-5; D is uncertain. The CDR3 spells CASSYNGYNQPQHF. As DNA, the CDR3 is TGTGCCAGCAGTTACAACGGTTACAATCAGCCCCAGCATTTT.